This T cell receptor (beta chain) appears in the sequencing data of a study of cytomegalovirus exposure and HLA in healthy donors. As for the study in general: A prior analysis found about 120 million unique TCR beta sequences from some 190 million T cells.

It was with 60 Vbeta and 13 Jbeta primers that the PCR ran. Assay used: immunoSEQ multiplex PCR; TCRdb lists only in-frame clones, some missing. The table lists more than 200,000 clones, 70% of them singletons. This clone was counted between two and nine times. Its antigen remains unidentified. Study observations and caveats: Sequencing likely caused a cluster of highly shared sequence variants. Analyzed later, association rates of TCRs varied across HLA loci, with DRB1 most and HLA-C fewest.

Germline V lookup: CDR1 MNHNS, CDR2 SASEGT. The CDR3 consists of 14 residues. With 0 bases removed from V and 5 bases from J, the gap between germline ends came to 10 bases. The sequence was collected from a man aged 40-50 years in good health and CMV-seropositive. The chain carries TRBV6-1 and TRBJ1-1; D ambiguous. Source material: PBMCs. The CDR3 DNA follows: TGTGCCAGCAGTGAAGCGAGATCCGGGACTGAAGCTTTCTTT. Amino acids: CASSEARSGTEAFF.